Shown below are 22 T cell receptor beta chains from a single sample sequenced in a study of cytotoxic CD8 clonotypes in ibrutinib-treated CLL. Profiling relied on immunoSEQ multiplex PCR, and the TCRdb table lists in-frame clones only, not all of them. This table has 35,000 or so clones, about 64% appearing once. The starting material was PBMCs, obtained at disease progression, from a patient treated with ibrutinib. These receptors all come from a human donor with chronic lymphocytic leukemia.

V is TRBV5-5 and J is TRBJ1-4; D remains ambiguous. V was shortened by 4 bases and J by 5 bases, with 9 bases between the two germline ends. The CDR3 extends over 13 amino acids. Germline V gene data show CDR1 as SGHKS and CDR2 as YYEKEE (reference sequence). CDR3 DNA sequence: TGTGCCAGCAGCACCTGGAGCAATGAAAAACTGTTTTTT. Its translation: CASSTWSNEKLFF.

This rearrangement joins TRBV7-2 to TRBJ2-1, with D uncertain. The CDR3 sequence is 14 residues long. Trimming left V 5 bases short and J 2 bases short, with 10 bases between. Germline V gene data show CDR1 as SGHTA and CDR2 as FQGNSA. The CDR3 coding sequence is TGTGCCAGCAGCCGTGACGGGCCCTACAATGAGCAGTTCTTC. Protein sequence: CASSRDGPYNEQFF.

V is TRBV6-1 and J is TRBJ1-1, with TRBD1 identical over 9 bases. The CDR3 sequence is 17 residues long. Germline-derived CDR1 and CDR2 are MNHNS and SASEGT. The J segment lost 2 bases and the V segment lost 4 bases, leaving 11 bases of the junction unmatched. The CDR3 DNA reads TGTGCCAGCAGTGGCGACAGGGGGGCTATGTTCAACACTGAAGCTTTCTTT. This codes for CASSGDRGAMFNTEAFF.

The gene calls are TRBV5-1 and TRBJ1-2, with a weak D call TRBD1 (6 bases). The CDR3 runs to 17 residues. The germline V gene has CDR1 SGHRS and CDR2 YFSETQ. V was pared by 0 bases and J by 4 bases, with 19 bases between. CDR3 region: CASSLALSTDRTYGYTF. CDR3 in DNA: TGCGCCAGCAGCTTGGCCCTTTCTACGGACAGAACCTATGGCTACACCTTC.

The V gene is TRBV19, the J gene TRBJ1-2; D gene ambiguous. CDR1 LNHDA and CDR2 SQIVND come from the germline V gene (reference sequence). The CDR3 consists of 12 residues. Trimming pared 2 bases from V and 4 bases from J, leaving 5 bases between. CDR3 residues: CASSIKVYGYTF. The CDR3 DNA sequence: TGTGCCAGTAGTATAAAAGTCTATGGCTACACCTTC.

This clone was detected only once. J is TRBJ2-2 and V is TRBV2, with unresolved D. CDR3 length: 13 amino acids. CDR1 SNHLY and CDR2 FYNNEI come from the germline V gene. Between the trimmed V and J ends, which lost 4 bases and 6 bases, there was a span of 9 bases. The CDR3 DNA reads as TGTGCCAGCAGTGTTCCCCTTCCCGGGGAGCTGTTTTTT. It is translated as CASSVPLPGELFF.

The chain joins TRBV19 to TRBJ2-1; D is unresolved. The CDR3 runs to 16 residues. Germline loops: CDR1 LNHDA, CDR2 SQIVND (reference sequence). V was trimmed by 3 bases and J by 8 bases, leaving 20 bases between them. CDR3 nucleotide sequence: TGTGCCAGTAGTATCGGTCAGGATCCAGAAATGGATGAGCAGTTCTTC. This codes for CASSIGQDPEMDEQFF.

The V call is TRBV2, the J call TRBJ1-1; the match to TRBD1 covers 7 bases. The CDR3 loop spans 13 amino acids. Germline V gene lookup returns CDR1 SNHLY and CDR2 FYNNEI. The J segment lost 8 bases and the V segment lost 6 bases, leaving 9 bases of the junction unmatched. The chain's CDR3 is CASRDPGTVEAFF. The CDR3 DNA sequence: TGTGCCAGCAGAGACCCCGGGACAGTAGAAGCTTTCTTT. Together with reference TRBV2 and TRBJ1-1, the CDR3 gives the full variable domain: EPEVTQTPSHQVTQMGQEVILRCVPISNHLYFYWYRQILGQKVEFLVSFYNNEISEKSEIFDDQFSVERPDGSNFTLKIRSTKLEDSAMYFCASRDPGTVEAFFGQGTRLTVV.

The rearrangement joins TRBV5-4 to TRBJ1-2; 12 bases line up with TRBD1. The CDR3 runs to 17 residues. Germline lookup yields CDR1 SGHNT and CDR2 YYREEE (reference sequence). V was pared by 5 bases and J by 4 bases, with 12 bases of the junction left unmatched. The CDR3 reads CASSLRDRGPLFYGYTF. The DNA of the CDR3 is TGTGCCAGCAGTCTTAGGGACAGGGGGCCCCTCTTCTATGGCTACACCTTC.

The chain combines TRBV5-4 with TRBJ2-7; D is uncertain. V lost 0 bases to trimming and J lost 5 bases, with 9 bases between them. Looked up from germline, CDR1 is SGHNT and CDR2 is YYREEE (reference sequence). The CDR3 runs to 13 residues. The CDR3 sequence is CASSLAGPDEQYF. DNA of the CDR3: TGTGCCAGCAGCTTGGCCGGACCCGACGAGCAGTACTTC.

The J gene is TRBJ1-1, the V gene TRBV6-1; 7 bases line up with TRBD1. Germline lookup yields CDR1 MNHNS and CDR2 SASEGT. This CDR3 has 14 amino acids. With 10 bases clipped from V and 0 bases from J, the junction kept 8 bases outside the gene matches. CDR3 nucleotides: TGTGCCACGACAAGACAGGGAATGAACACTGAAGCTTTCTTT. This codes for CATTRQGMNTEAFF.

The CDR3 sequence: CASSDLRLAETQYF. The CDR3 bases are TGTGCCAGCAGTGACCTTAGACTAGCGGAGACCCAGTACTTC. V usage is TRBV6-1 and J usage is TRBJ2-5; 8 bases agree with TRBD2. The CDR3 runs 14 residues. Trimming removed 3 bases from V and 5 bases from J; junction bases left unmatched: 5. Germline lookup yields CDR1 MNHNS and CDR2 SASEGT.

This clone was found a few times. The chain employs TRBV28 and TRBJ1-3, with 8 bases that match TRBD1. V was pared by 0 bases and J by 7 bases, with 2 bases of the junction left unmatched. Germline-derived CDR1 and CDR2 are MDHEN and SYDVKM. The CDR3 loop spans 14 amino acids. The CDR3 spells CASSLWTGANTIYF. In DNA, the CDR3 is TGTGCCAGCAGTTTATGGACAGGGGCCAACACCATATATTTT.

CDR3 in DNA: TGTGCCACCAGCCGACCCGGGGGGGCCAAAAACATTCAGTACTTC. Protein sequence: CATSRPGGAKNIQYF. V gene TRBV15 combines with J gene TRBJ2-4; 7 bases fit TRBD2. Germline V gene sequence: CDR1 LNHNV, CDR2 YYDKDF (reference sequence). The V gene end was trimmed by 5 bases and the J gene end by 1 base; junction bases not matched to a gene: 5. The CDR3 length is 15 residues.

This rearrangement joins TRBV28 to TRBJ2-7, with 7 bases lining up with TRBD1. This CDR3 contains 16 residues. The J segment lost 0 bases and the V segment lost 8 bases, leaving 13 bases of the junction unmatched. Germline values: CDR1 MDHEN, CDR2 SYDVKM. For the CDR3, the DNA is TGTGCCAGCCTGATATCTGGGACAGCGAACTCCTACGAGCAGTACTTC. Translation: CASLISGTANSYEQYF.

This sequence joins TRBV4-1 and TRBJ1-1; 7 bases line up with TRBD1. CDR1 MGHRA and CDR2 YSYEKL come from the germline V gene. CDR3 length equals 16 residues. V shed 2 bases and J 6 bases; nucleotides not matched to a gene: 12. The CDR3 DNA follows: TGCGCCAGCAGCCAAAAGCTCCCAGACAGGGCCCCTGAAGCTTTCTTT. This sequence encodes CASSQKLPDRAPEAFF.

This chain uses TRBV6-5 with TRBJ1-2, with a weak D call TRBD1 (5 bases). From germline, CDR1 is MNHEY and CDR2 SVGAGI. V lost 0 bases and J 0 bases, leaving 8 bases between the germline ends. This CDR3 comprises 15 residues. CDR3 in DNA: TGTGCCAGCAGTTACTCGGGCAGGGCTAACTATGGCTACACCTTC. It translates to CASSYSGRANYGYTF.

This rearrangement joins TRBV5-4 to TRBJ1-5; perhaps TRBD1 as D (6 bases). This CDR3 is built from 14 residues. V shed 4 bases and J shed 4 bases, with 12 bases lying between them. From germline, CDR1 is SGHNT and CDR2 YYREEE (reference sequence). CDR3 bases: TGTGCCAGCAGCAACGCTGGGACAAATCAGCCCCAGCATTTT. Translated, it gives CASSNAGTNQPQHF.

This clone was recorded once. The CDR3 here is CASSLRLAGQWDTQYF. DNA of the CDR3: TGTGCCAGCAGCTTGAGACTAGCGGGTCAGTGGGATACGCAGTATTTT. The chain has TRBV5-6 and TRBJ2-3, with 10 positions matching TRBD2. The CDR3 is made up of 16 amino acids. The germline CDR1 and CDR2 sequences are SGHDT and YYEEEE. The trim removed 1 base at V and 6 bases at J, leaving 8 bases unmatched.

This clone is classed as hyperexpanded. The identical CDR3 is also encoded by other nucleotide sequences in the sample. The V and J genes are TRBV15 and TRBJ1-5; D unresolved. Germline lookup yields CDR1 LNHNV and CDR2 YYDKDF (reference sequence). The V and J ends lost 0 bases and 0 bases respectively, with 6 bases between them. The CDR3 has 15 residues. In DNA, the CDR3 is TGTGCCACCAGCAGAGAAACAAGTAGCAATCAGCCCCAGCATTTT. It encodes CATSRETSSNQPQHF.

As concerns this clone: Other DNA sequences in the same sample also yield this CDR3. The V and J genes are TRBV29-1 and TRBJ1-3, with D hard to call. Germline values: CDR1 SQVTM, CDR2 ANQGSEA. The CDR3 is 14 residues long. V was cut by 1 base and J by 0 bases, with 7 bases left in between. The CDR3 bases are TGCAGCGTTGAAGTAGTTAGCTCTGGAAACACCATATATTTT. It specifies CSVEVVSSGNTIYF.

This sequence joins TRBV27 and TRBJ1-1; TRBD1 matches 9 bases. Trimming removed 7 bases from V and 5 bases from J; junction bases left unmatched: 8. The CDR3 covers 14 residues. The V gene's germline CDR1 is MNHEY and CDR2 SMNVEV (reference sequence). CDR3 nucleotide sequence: TGTGCCAGCAAACGGGGGACAGGGAGGACTGAAGCTTTCTTT. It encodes CASKRGTGRTEAFF.